Here is one T cell receptor (beta chain) with its context. V dropped 5 bases and J dropped 7 bases, with 17 bases sitting between them. This CDR3 region has 14 residues. In germline, CDR1 is MDHEN, CDR2 SYDVKM. In the authors' methods: Estimation of nucleated cell counts was performed using reference gene primer amplification. Data came from immunoSEQ multiplex PCR; TCRdb stores just in-frame clones and leaves some out. V, J and clone size derive from that table, while D and trimming were established from the DNA sequence. Of some 70,000 clones listed, 65% to 85% are singletons. The sample comes from a study of blood T cell repertoires in COVID-19. Whole-study context: Acute and convalescent COVID-19 samples came from the United States, Italy and Spain. From T cells, B-cell-depleted T cells, or PBMCs came the material, which was cDNA or gDNA.

This chain links TRBV28 with TRBJ1-2, with D unclear. The sample was peripheral blood. This clonotype originated in a woman in her forties or fifties with acute or convalescent COVID-19. As DNA, the CDR3 is TGTGCCAGCAGTCCCGCGGGTAATCGCGGTGGCTACACCTTC. Translated: CASSPAGNRGGYTF.